What follows is one TCR beta chain and its context. This entry belongs to a study of blood T cells in healthy people across ages. There are 16 residues in the CDR3. V gave up 3 bases and J gave up 1 base; unmatched junction bases: 11. Germline-derived CDR1 and CDR2 are DFQATT and SNEGSKA (reference sequence). A second PCR, run for about 7 to 11 cycles, used a sample-barcoded 5' primer plus a J-beta primer mix. TCRdb called the 5' RACE reads again in MiXCR, with one record for every CDR3 protein. Of 800,000 to 1,000,000 distinct CDR3 sequences in the sample, around 46% were seen once. The specimen was blood. The rearrangement links TRBV20-1 to TRBJ2-7; TRBD2 matches 8 bases. The TCR was taken from a man aged 30 to 45 in good health. The CDR3 protein is CSASSGRAGGSYEQYF. In DNA, the CDR3 is TGCAGTGCTAGCAGTGGCAGGGCGGGGGGTTCCTACGAGCAGTACTTC.